The entry below gives a single TCR beta chain sequence along with its context. Method: immunoSEQ multiplex PCR; TCRdb's copy keeps in-frame clones and lacks some. This table holds roughly 26,000 clones, roughly 85% found once. The junction had 10 bases not matched to a gene; V was cut back by 4 bases and J by 5 bases. Germline V gives CDR1 SGHRS, CDR2 YFSETQ. This CDR3 contains 15 residues. The sample belongs to a study of OX40 agonist ivuxolimab in advanced cancers. The input for sequencing was CD4+ or CD8+ T cells sorted from blood, taken in a trial of the OX40 agonist ivuxolimab. This sequence joins TRBV5-1 and TRBJ2-5; 8 nucleotides line up with TRBD2. This clonotype was obtained from an adult with an advanced solid tumor such as melanoma, head and neck, liver or kidney cancer. The DNA of the CDR3 is TGCGCCAGCAGCATAGGGACTAGAGGGGCGGAGACCCAGTACTTC. This sequence encodes CASSIGTRGAETQYF.